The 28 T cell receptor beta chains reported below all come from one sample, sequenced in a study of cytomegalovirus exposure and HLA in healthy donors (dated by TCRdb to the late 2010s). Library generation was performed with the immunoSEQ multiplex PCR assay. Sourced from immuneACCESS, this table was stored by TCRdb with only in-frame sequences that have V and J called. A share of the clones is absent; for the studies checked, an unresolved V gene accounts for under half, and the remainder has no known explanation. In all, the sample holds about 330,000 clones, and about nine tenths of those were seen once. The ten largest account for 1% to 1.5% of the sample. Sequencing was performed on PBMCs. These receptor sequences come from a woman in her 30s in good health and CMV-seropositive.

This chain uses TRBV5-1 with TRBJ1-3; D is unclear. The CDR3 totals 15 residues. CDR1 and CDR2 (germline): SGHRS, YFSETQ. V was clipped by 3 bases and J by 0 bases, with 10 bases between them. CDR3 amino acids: CASSSSPTSGNTIYF. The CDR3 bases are TGCGCCAGCAGCTCGTCTCCGACCTCTGGAAACACCATATATTTT.

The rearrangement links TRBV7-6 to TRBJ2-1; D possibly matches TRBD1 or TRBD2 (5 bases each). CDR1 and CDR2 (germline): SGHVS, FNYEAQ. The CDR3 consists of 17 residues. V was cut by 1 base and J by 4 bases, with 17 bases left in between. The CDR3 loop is CASSLEDTGSHYNEQFF. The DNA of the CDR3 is TGTGCCAGCAGCTTAGAGGACACGGGATCCCATTACAATGAGCAGTTCTTC.

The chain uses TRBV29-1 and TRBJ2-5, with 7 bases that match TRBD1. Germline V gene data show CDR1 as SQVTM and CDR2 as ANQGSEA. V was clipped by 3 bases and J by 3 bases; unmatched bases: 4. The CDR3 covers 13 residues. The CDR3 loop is CSVDSGTEETQYF. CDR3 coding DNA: TGCAGCGTTGACTCCGGGACAGAAGAGACCCAGTACTTC.

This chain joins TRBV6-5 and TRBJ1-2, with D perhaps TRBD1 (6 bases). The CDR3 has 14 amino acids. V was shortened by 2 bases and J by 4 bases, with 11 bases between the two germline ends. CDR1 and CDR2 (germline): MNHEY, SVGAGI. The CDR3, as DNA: TGTGCCAGCAGTTACAGGGGGGGTCTCTATGGCTACACCTTC. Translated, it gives CASSYRGGLYGYTF.

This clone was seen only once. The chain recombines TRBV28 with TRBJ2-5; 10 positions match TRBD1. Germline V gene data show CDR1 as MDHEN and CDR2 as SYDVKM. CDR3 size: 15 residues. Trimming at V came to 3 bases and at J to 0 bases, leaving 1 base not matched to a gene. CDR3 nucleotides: TGTGCCAGCAGTTTGGGGACAGGGGACCAAGAGACCCAGTACTTC. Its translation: CASSLGTGDQETQYF.

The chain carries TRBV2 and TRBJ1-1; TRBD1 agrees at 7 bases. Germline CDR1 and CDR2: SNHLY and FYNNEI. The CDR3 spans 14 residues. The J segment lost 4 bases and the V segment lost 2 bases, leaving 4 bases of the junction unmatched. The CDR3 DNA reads TGTGCCAGCAGTGAAAGGGGGCTTAGCACTGAAGCTTTCTTT. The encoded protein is CASSERGLSTEAFF. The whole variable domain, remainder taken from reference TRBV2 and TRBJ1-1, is EPEVTQTPSHQVTQMGQEVILRCVPISNHLYFYWYRQILGQKVEFLVSFYNNEISEKSEIFDDQFSVERPDGSNFTLKIRSTKLEDSAMYFCASSERGLSTEAFFGQGTRLTVV.

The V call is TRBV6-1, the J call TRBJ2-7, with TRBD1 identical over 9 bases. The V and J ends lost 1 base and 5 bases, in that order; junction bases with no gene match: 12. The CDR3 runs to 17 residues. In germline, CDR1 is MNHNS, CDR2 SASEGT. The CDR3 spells CASSEVGWGQGRHEQYF. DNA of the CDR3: TGTGCCAGCAGTGAAGTGGGGTGGGGACAGGGTCGACACGAGCAGTACTTC.

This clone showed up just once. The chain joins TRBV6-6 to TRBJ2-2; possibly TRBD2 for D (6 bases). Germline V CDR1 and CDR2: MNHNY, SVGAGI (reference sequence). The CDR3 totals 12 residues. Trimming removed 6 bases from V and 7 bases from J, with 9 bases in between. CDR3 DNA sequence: TGTGCCAGCAGAGAGACTAGCGGGGAGCTGTTTTTT. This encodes CASRETSGELFF.

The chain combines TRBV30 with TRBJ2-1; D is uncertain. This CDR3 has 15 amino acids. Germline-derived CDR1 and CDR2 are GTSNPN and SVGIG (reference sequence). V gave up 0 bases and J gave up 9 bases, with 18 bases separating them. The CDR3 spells CAWSVRNFHGFEQFF. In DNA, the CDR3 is TGTGCCTGGAGTGTAAGAAACTTCCATGGTTTTGAGCAGTTCTTC.

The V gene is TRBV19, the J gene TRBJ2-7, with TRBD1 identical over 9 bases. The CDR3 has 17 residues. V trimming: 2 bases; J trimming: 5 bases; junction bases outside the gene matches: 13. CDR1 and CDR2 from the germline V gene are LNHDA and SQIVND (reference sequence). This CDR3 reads CASSIRGTGTGTNEQYF. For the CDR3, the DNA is TGTGCCAGTAGTATAAGGGGGACCGGGACAGGGACGAACGAGCAGTACTTC.

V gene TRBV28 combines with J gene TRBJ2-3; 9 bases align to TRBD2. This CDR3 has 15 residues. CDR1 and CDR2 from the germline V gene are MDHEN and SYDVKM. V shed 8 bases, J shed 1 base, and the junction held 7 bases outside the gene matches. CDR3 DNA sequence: TGTGCCAGCCCAGCTTCTAGCGGGGGCACAGATACGCAGTATTTT. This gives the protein CASPASSGGTDTQYF.

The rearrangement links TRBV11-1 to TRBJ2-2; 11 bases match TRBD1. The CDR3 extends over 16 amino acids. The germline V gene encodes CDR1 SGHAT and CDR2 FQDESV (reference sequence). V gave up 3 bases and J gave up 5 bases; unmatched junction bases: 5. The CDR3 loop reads CASSLRGQGATGELFF. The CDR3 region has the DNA TGTGCCAGCAGCTTGCGAGGACAGGGGGCAACCGGGGAGCTGTTTTTT.

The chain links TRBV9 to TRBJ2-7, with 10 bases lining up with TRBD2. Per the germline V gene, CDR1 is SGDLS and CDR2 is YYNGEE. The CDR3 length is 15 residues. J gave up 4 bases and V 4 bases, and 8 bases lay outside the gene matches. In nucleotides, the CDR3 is TGTGCCAGCAGCCCACACAGCGGGAGGGGGTACGAGCAGTACTTC. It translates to CASSPHSGRGYEQYF.

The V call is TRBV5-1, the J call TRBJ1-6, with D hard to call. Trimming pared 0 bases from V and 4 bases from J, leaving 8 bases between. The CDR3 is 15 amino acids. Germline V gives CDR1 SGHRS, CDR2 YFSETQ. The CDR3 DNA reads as TGCGCCAGCAGCTTGGCCTCAGAATATAATTCACCCCTCCACTTT. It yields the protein CASSLASEYNSPLHF.

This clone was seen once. CDR3 sequence (DNA): TGCGCCAGCAGCCCCCACACAGGGCTTAGCTCCTACAATGAGCAGTTCTTC. Translated: CASSPHTGLSSYNEQFF. The genes are TRBV5-1 and TRBJ2-1; tentative D call: TRBD1 (6 bases). With 4 bases removed from V and 0 bases from J, the gap between germline ends came to 17 bases. CDR3 length: 17 residues. Germline V CDR1 and CDR2: SGHRS, YFSETQ.

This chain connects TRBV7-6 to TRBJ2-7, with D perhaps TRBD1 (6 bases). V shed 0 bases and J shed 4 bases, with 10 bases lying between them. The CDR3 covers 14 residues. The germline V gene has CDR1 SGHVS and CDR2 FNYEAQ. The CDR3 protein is CASSLATGGYEQYF. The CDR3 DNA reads TGTGCCAGCAGCTTAGCGACAGGCGGATACGAGCAGTACTTC.

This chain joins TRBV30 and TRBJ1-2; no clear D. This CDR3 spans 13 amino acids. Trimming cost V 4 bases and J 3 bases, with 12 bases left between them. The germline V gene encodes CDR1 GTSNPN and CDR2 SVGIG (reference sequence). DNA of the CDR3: TGTGCCTGGAAAGGCCCAGCGGACTATGGCTACACCTTC. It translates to CAWKGPADYGYTF.

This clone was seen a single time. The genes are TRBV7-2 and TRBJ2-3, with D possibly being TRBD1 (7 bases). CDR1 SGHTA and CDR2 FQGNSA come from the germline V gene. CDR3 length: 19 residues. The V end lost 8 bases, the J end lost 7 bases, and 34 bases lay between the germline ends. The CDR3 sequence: CASLPRGRTGGRGRHTQYF. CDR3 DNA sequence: TGTGCCAGCTTACCACGGGGGCGGACAGGCGGGCGGGGACGACATACGCAGTATTTT.

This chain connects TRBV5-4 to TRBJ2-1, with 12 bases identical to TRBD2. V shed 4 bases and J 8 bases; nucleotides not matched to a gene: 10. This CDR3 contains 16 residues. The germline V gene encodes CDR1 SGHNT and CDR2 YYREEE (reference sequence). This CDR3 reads CASSQGLAGTSHEQFF. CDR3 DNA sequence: TGTGCCAGCAGCCAAGGACTAGCGGGGACTTCGCATGAGCAGTTCTTC.

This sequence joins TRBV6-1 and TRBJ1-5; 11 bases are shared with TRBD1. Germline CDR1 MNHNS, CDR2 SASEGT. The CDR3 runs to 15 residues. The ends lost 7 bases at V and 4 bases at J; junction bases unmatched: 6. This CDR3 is CASNPGQGGNQPQHF. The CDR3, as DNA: TGTGCCAGCAACCCGGGACAGGGGGGGAATCAGCCCCAGCATTTT.

CDR3 coding DNA: TGCGCCAGCAGCCCGAAGACTAGTCTCGATGAGCAGTTCTTC. Its protein is CASSPKTSLDEQFF. The V and J genes are TRBV5-1 and TRBJ2-1; maybe TRBD2 (6 bases). V shed 4 bases and J shed 8 bases, with 16 bases lying between them. Germline V gives CDR1 SGHRS, CDR2 YFSETQ. The CDR3 spans 14 residues.

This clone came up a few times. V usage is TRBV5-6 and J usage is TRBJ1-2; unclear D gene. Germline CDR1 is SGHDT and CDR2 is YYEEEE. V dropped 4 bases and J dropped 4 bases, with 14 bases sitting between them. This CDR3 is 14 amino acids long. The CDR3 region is CASSLKDRAYGYTF. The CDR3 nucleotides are TGTGCCAGCAGCCTAAAAGATCGTGCCTATGGCTACACCTTC.

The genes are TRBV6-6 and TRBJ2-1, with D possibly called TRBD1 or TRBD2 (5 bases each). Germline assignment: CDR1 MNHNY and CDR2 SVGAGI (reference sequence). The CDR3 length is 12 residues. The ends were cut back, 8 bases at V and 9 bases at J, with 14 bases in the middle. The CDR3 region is CASAGGQGEQFF. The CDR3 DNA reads TGTGCCAGCGCCGGAGGACAAGGTGAGCAGTTCTTC.

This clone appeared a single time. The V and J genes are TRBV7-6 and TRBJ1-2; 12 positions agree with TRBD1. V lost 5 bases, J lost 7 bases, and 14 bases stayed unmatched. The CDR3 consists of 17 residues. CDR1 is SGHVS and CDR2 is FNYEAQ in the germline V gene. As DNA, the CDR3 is TGTGCCAGCAGCCGTGGGGCTCCGGGACAGGGGGCTCGTGGCTACACCTTC. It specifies CASSRGAPGQGARGYTF.

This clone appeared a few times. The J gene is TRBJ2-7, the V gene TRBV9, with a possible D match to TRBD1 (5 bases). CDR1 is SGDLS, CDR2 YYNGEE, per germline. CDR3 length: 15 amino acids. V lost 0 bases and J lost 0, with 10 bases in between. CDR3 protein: CASSVGTQSSYEQYF. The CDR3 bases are TGTGCCAGCAGCGTAGGGACACAGAGCTCCTACGAGCAGTACTTC.

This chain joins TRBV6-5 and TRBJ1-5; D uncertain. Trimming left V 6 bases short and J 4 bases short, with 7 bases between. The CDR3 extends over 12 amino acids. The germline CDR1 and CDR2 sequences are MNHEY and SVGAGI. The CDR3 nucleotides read TGTGCCAGCAGCGAGACTAATCAGCCCCAGCATTTT. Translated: CASSETNQPQHF.

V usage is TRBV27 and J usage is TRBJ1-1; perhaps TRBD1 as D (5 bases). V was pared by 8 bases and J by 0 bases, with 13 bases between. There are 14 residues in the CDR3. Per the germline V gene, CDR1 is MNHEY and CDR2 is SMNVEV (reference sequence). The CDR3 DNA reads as TGTGCCAGCGGAGAGTCAGGGATGAACACTGAAGCTTTCTTT. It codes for CASGESGMNTEAFF.

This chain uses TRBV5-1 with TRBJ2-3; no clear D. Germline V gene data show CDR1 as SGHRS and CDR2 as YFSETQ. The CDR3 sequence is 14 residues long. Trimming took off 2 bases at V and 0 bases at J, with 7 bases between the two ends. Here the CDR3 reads CASSFRTSTDTQYF. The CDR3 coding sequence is TGCGCCAGCAGCTTCAGAACTAGCACAGATACGCAGTATTTT.